The 25 T cell receptor beta chains below were found in one sample sequenced in a study of T cell responses to AZD1222 COVID-19 vaccine. Sequenced by immunoSEQ multiplex PCR; TCRdb stores in-frame clones only, minus some. Here the sample spans 100,000 or so clones, around 90% being singletons. The source was peripheral blood, collected on day 0 of AZD1222 vaccination. The receptors stem from an adult in good health.

J is TRBJ1-4 and V is TRBV27; the D gene is possibly TRBD1 (6 bases). CDR3 size: 18 residues. V was shortened by 6 bases and J by 0 bases, with 20 bases between the two germline ends. Germline CDR1 MNHEY, CDR2 SMNVEV (reference sequence). For the CDR3, the DNA is TGTGCCAGCAGCTCCACGTGGGGGGACACAACAACTAATGAAAAACTGTTTTTT. It yields the protein CASSSTWGDTTTNEKLFF.

The chain combines TRBV6-2 or TRBV6-3 with TRBJ1-1; D is unresolved. V lost 5 bases and J lost 4, with 11 bases in between. This CDR3 has 13 residues. CDR1 and CDR2 (germline): MNHEY, SVGEGT. Here the CDR3 reads CASSTTDGTEAFF. DNA for the CDR3: TGTGCCAGCAGTACCACCGATGGCACTGAAGCTTTCTTT.

The sample holds many counts of this clone. This chain links TRBV7-9 with TRBJ1-5; possibly TRBD1 for D (6 bases). CDR1 is SEHNR, CDR2 FQNEAQ, per germline (reference sequence). V lost 4 bases, J lost 3 bases, and 13 bases lay in between. The CDR3 totals 15 residues. This chain's CDR3 is CASSSNREPNQPQHF. DNA for the CDR3: TGTGCCAGCAGCTCCAACAGGGAACCCAATCAGCCCCAGCATTTT.

The V call is TRBV6-5, the J call TRBJ2-7, with D possibly being TRBD2 (6 bases). The CDR3 has 12 amino acids. The germline V and J ends were trimmed by 7 bases and 1 base, with 8 bases remaining between them. From germline, CDR1 is MNHEY and CDR2 SVGAGI. The CDR3 here is CASTGGSYEQYF. CDR3 in DNA: TGTGCCAGCACTGGGGGGTCCTACGAGCAGTACTTC.

This chain joins TRBV4-2 and TRBJ2-1; D not resolved. Germline V gene lookup returns CDR1 LGHNA and CDR2 YNFKEQ. The CDR3 runs 16 residues. Trimming shortened V by 0 bases and J by 4 bases, and 13 bases separated the two germline ends. The CDR3 spells CASSQDPTLVYNEQFF. The CDR3 DNA reads TGTGCCAGCAGCCAAGACCCTACCCTAGTTTACAATGAGCAGTTCTTC.

The chain couples TRBV5-1 to TRBJ1-4; 11 positions match TRBD1. CDR1 SGHRS and CDR2 YFSETQ come from the germline V gene. The CDR3 has 16 amino acids. V gave up 4 bases and J gave up 7 bases; unmatched junction bases: 9. The CDR3 DNA sequence: TGCGCCAGCAGCCTCGGGACAGGGGGGGCAGGTGAAAAACTGTTTTTT. Translation gives CASSLGTGGAGEKLFF.

Ten or more counts support this clone. CDR3 sequence (DNA): TGTGCCAGCAGCTTAGGTCGGAAACTAGTTAACTTCTCCTACAATGAGCAGTTCTTC. It yields the protein CASSLGRKLVNFSYNEQFF. V usage is TRBV11-2 and J usage is TRBJ2-1; tentatively, D is TRBD2 (5 bases). Germline CDR1 reads SGHAT; CDR2 reads FQNNGV. Trimming shortened V by 1 base and J by 0 bases, and 19 bases separated the two germline ends. The length of the CDR3 is 19 residues. The entire variable domain, with the rest obtained from reference TRBV11-2 and TRBJ2-1, is as follows: EAGVAQSPRYKIIEKRQSVAFWCNPISGHATLYWYQQILGQGPKLLIQFQNNGVVDDSQLPKDRFSAERLKGVDSTLKIQPAKLEDSAVYLCASSLGRKLVNFSYNEQFFGPGTRLTVL.

V usage is TRBV29-1 and J usage is TRBJ2-3; no reliable D call. The germline V gene has CDR1 SQVTM and CDR2 ANQGSEA. V lost 7 bases and J 4 bases, leaving 15 bases between the germline ends. CDR3 length: 13 residues. The CDR3 coding sequence is TGCAGCGCCGGATCTTCCTCCGCAGATACGCAGTATTTT. Translated, it gives CSAGSSSADTQYF.

The rearrangement links TRBV6-5 to TRBJ1-4; no reliable D call. The CDR3 loop spans 14 amino acids. CDR1 and CDR2 (germline): MNHEY, SVGAGI. Trimming pared 6 bases from V and 0 bases from J, leaving 8 bases between. This CDR3 is CASRPTATNEKLFF. CDR3 DNA: TGTGCCAGCAGACCAACCGCAACTAATGAAAAACTGTTTTTT.

This clone was found once. This chain links TRBV6-1 with TRBJ1-3; unclear D gene. Deletions cut 1 base from V and 2 bases from J, with 9 bases between. CDR1 and CDR2 (germline): MNHNS, SASEGT. The CDR3 is made up of 15 amino acids. In nucleotides, the CDR3 is TGTGCCAGCAGTGAAGGTAGACTGACTGGAAACACCATATATTTT. Its protein product is CASSEGRLTGNTIYF.

The chain recombines TRBV7-2 with TRBJ1-6; possible D gene TRBD1, 6 bases. This CDR3 is built from 16 residues. Trimming removed 1 base at V and 9 bases at J, with 16 bases between. CDR1 is SGHTA, CDR2 FQGNSA, per germline. This chain's CDR3 is CASSLDNRVGSSPLHF. CDR3 nucleotides: TGTGCCAGCAGCTTAGATAACAGGGTAGGAAGTTCACCCCTCCACTTT. The full variable domain, its missing parts supplied by reference TRBV7-2 and TRBJ1-6, is GAGVSQSPSNKVTEKGKDVELRCDPISGHTALYWYRQSLGQGLEFLIYFQGNSAPDKSGLPSDRFSAERTGGSVSTLTIQRTQQEDSAVYLCASSLDNRVGSSPLHFGNGTRLTVT.

The chain carries TRBV7-6 and TRBJ1-4, with 7 bases aligning to TRBD1. There are 16 residues in the CDR3. J lost 0 bases, V lost 3 bases, and 4 bases had no gene match. Germline V gives CDR1 SGHVS, CDR2 FNYEAQ. The CDR3 protein is CASSLRGQATNEKLFF. The CDR3 nucleotides are TGTGCCAGCAGCTTGCGCGGACAGGCAACTAATGAAAAACTGTTTTTT.

This chain links TRBV5-6 with TRBJ1-2; TRBD1 might be the D (6 bases). Germline V lookup: CDR1 SGHDT, CDR2 YYEEEE. Trimming shortened V by 4 bases and J by 2 bases, and 18 bases separated the two germline ends. The CDR3 is 16 residues long. The CDR3 is CASSAWTVGGNYGYTF. The CDR3, as DNA: TGTGCCAGCAGCGCGTGGACAGTAGGAGGGAACTATGGCTACACCTTC.

V is TRBV2 and J is TRBJ2-7; D possibly uses TRBD1 or TRBD2 (6 bases each). With 1 base removed from V and 4 bases from J, the gap between germline ends came to 11 bases. The CDR3 has 14 amino acids. Per germline, CDR1 SNHLY and CDR2 FYNNEI. The CDR3 sequence: CASSEGGGKYEQYV. The CDR3 DNA sequence: TGTGCCAGCAGTGAAGGAGGGGGGAAATACGAGCAGTACGTC.

The rearrangement links TRBV6-2 or TRBV6-3 to TRBJ2-5; D may match TRBD1 or TRBD2 (5 bases each). Trimming pared 5 bases from V and 5 bases from J, leaving 12 bases between. Germline V gives CDR1 MNHEY, CDR2 SVGEGT. This CDR3 contains 13 residues. The CDR3 loop is CASSPGRRETQYF. For the CDR3, the DNA is TGTGCCAGCAGTCCAGGGAGACGGGAGACCCAGTACTTC.

The J gene is TRBJ2-3, the V gene TRBV27; D may be TRBD1 or TRBD2 (6 bases each). The ends were cut back, 8 bases at V and 1 base at J, with 13 bases in the middle. There are 14 residues in the CDR3. CDR1 is MNHEY, CDR2 SMNVEV, per germline (reference sequence). The CDR3 protein is CASGLGGGTDTQYF. CDR3 in DNA: TGTGCCAGCGGGCTGGGGGGCGGCACAGATACGCAGTATTTT.

The rearrangement joins TRBV3-1 (or the pseudogene TRBV3-2) to TRBJ2-6; 7 bases are shared with TRBD1. This CDR3 comprises 18 residues. The junction had 6 bases not matched to a gene; V was cut back by 1 base and J by 0 bases. Germline loops: CDR1 LGHDT, CDR2 YNNKEL (reference sequence). The CDR3: CASSQGGTEFSGANVLTF. DNA of the CDR3: TGTGCCAGCAGCCAAGGAGGGACAGAGTTCTCTGGGGCCAACGTCCTGACTTTC.

The rearrangement links TRBV9 to TRBJ1-3; 8 positions agree with TRBD1. V gave up 4 bases and J gave up 0 bases; unmatched junction bases: 6. Per germline, CDR1 SGDLS and CDR2 YYNGEE. The CDR3 runs to 16 residues. CDR3 residues: CASSPQDRASGNTIYF. The CDR3 DNA sequence: TGTGCCAGCAGCCCTCAGGACAGGGCCTCTGGAAACACCATATATTTT. Full variable domain (outside the CDR3, taken from reference TRBV9 and TRBJ1-3): DSGVTQTPKHLITATGQRVTLRCSPRSGDLSVYWYQQSLDQGLQFLIQYYNGEERAKGNILERFSAQQFPDLHSELNLSSLELGDSALYFCASSPQDRASGNTIYFGEGSWLTVV.

This chain uses TRBV7-3 with TRBJ1-5, with 7 nucleotides matching TRBD1. The germline gives CDR1 SGHTA, CDR2 FQGTGA. The CDR3 covers 16 residues. V lost 5 bases, J lost 0 bases, and 7 bases stayed unmatched. CDR3 sequence: CASSQGQTYSNQPQHF. The CDR3, as DNA: TGTGCCAGCAGCCAGGGACAGACATATAGCAATCAGCCCCAGCATTTT. Looking up the rest from reference TRBV7-3 and TRBJ1-5 gives the full variable domain: GAGVSQTPSNKVTEKGKYVELRCDPISGHTALYWYRQSLGQGPEFLIYFQGTGAADDSGLPNDRFFAVRPEGSVSTLKIQRTERGDSAVYLCASSQGQTYSNQPQHFGDGTRLSIL.

This clone turned up a few times. The chain has TRBV7-2 and TRBJ2-5; TRBD1 might be the D (5 bases). This CDR3 region has 14 residues. Between the trimmed V and J ends, which lost 8 bases and 2 bases, there was a span of 15 bases. From germline, CDR1 is SGHTA and CDR2 FQGNSA. The CDR3 DNA follows: TGTGCCAGCTTTGGCATGGGGCGTCAAGAGACCCAGTACTTC. It codes for CASFGMGRQETQYF.

The chain couples TRBV28 to TRBJ2-2; D unclear. The ends were cut back, 4 bases at V and 6 bases at J, with 18 bases in the middle. Germline V gene data show CDR1 as MDHEN and CDR2 as SYDVKM. The CDR3 runs 16 residues. CDR3 nucleotide sequence: TGTGCCAGCAGTTCTACTCACATCAACCTTTCCGGGGAGCTGTTTTTT. This encodes CASSSTHINLSGELFF.

The rearrangement joins TRBV24-1 to TRBJ2-6, with D unclear. Deletions cut 4 bases from V and 0 bases from J, with 3 bases between. The V gene's germline CDR1 is KGHDR and CDR2 SFDVKD. The CDR3 loop spans 14 amino acids. CDR3 residues: CATSDHSGANVLTF. The CDR3 DNA sequence: TGTGCCACCAGTGACCACTCTGGGGCCAACGTCCTGACTTTC.

The chain links TRBV20-1 to TRBJ1-5, with 7 bases identical to TRBD1. CDR3 length: 12 residues. Germline values: CDR1 DFQATT, CDR2 SNEGSKA (reference sequence). V was clipped by 3 bases and J by 5 bases; unmatched bases: 1. CDR3 DNA sequence: TGCAGTGCTAGTCAGGGGGATCAGCCCCAGCATTTT. Protein sequence: CSASQGDQPQHF.

V and J are TRBV12-3 or TRBV12-4 and TRBJ2-7; D is unclear. Trimming took off 3 bases at V and 6 bases at J, with 9 bases between the two ends. The CDR3 totals 12 residues. The CDR3 region is CASSLNWGEQYF. The CDR3 DNA reads as TGTGCCAGCAGTTTGAATTGGGGCGAGCAGTACTTC.

The chain carries TRBV6-5 and TRBJ1-3; TRBD1 aligns across 8 bases. Germline CDR1 and CDR2: MNHEY and SVGAGI. The length of the CDR3 is 15 residues. Unmatched junction bases numbered 8, after V lost 6 bases and J lost 4 bases. In DNA form, the CDR3 reads TGTGCCAGCAGCCAGGACAGGGCTCCCGGAAACACCATATATTTT. Its translation: CASSQDRAPGNTIYF.